A single sample gave rise to the 11 T cell receptor beta chains below, sequenced in a study of Graves' ophthalmopathy and Graves' hyperthyroidism. The study amplified TCR beta CDR3 regions using RNA transcripts. The first round was an RT-PCR with HTBI primers, and the second round was a multiplex PCR. MiXCR, run by TCRdb on the multiplex PCR reads, gives a single entry per CDR3 protein. The table records 900,000 to 1,200,000 distinct CDR3 sequences, about 38% of them present only once. The sample consisted of peripheral blood or thyroid tissue (not recorded which). These receptors all come from an adult man with Graves' hyperthyroidism.

The chain carries TRBV29-1 and TRBJ1-1, with unresolved D. Germline assignment: CDR1 SQVTM and CDR2 ANQGSEA. CDR3 size: 14 residues. The germline V and J ends were trimmed by 0 bases and 0 bases, with 8 bases remaining between them. CDR3 coding DNA: TGCAGCGTTGAAGATCTCGGGATGAACACTGAAGCTTTCTTT. Its translation is CSVEDLGMNTEAFF.

Worth noting for this clonotype: A much larger clone lies a single base off, so this may be a read error. The chain recombines TRBV19 with TRBJ2-5; D gene unclear. Per the germline V gene, CDR1 is LNHDA and CDR2 is SQIVND (reference sequence). This CDR3 comprises 13 residues. The V and J ends lost 6 bases and 5 bases respectively, with 13 bases between them. CDR3 DNA sequence: TGTGCCAGTAGACCCGCCCCCGTGGAGACCCAGTACTTC. Protein product: CASRPAPVETQYF.

This clonotype was counted many times. The V and J genes are TRBV7-9 and TRBJ1-1, with TRBD1 identical over 8 bases. Trimming removed 5 bases from V and 0 bases from J; junction bases left unmatched: 8. Germline CDR1 is SEHNR and CDR2 is FQNEAQ (reference sequence). The CDR3 is 16 amino acids. CDR3 coding DNA: TGTGCCAGCAGCCATCCGGGACAGGTCCTGAACACTGAAGCTTTCTTT. Residues: CASSHPGQVLNTEAFF.

About this clonotype itself: At one end the junction does not follow the germline gene, possibly because of a read error. This chain joins TRBV20-1 and TRBJ1-6, with D possibly TRBD1 on 5 matching bases. Germline V lookup: CDR1 DFQATT, CDR2 SNEGSKA (reference sequence). This CDR3 comprises 12 residues. The CDR3 is CSARVRGDPLYF. The CDR3 DNA is TGCAGTGCTAGAGTTCGGGGGGATCCCCTCTACTTT.

This clonotype was counted once. The chain has TRBV7-2 and TRBJ2-1, with D unclear. Germline V gene data show CDR1 as SGHTA and CDR2 as FQGNSA. Trimming took 1 base from V and 6 from J, leaving 10 bases between them. The CDR3 has 14 residues. DNA of the CDR3: TGTGCCAGCAGCTTAGTTCCGGGTACCAATGAGCAGTTCTTC. This codes for CASSLVPGTNEQFF.

In its sample, this clonotype was seen many times. The chain carries TRBV7-2 and TRBJ1-4; D remains ambiguous. Germline V gene lookup returns CDR1 SGHTA and CDR2 FQGNSA. Trimming took 3 bases from V and 7 from J, leaving 12 bases between them. The CDR3 length is 14 residues. This CDR3 is CASSFTWASEKLFF. CDR3 sequence (DNA): TGTGCCAGCAGCTTTACGTGGGCTAGTGAAAAACTGTTTTTT.

The V gene is TRBV7-8, the J gene TRBJ1-4, with D tentatively TRBD1 (5 bases). Germline loops: CDR1 SGHVS, CDR2 FQNEAQ. V was trimmed by 5 bases and J by 0 bases, leaving 10 bases between them. This CDR3 spans 15 amino acids. Written as DNA, the CDR3 is TGTGCCAGCAGCCGTTCGACAGCAACTAATGAAAAACTGTTTTTT. It codes for CASSRSTATNEKLFF.

This clonotype was counted many times. The rearrangement uses TRBV7-9 and TRBJ1-2; D not certain. The ends were cut back, 5 bases at V and 4 bases at J, with 11 bases in the middle. This CDR3 is built from 13 residues. Germline CDR1 SEHNR, CDR2 FQNEAQ (reference sequence). As DNA, the CDR3 is TGTGCCAGCAGCCCCGCACAGACCTATGGCTACACCTTC. Translated, it gives CASSPAQTYGYTF.

Details on this clonotype: Just one base apart from a much larger clone, this may be a read error. The CDR3 does not close with the conserved phenylalanine or tryptophan, likely indicating a read error. This chain uses TRBV7-4 with TRBJ1-2, with 7 bases identical to TRBD1. CDR1 SGHVT and CDR2 SQSDAQ come from the germline V gene. J was trimmed by 7 bases and V by 1 base; bases with no gene match: 3. The CDR3 covers 13 residues. The CDR3 coding sequence is TGTGCCAGCAGCTTAGAAGGGGGCTCTGGCTACACCCTC. Translating gives CASSLEGGSGYTL.

The chain couples TRBV28 to TRBJ2-7, with D perhaps matching TRBD1 (5 bases). Per germline, CDR1 MDHEN and CDR2 SYDVKM. The CDR3 has 14 amino acids. V was shortened by 9 bases and J by 3 bases, with 18 bases between the two germline ends. Here the CDR3 reads CASSTGPIFYEQYF. The CDR3 DNA sequence: TGTGCCAGTAGCACAGGACCGATATTCTACGAGCAGTACTTC.

This clonotype was detected ten times or more. The chain is built from TRBV24-1 and TRBJ2-2; 7 nucleotides line up with TRBD1. In germline, CDR1 is KGHDR, CDR2 SFDVKD. V shed 3 bases and J 3 bases; nucleotides not matched to a gene: 9. This CDR3 region has 17 residues. CDR3 loop: CATSDATGTAYTGELFF. For the CDR3, the DNA is TGTGCCACCAGTGATGCTACCGGGACAGCGTACACCGGGGAGCTGTTTTTT.